The T cell receptor (beta chain) under discussion was sequenced for a study of beta chain features in type 1 diabetes. In the study overall: Cell yields, gender and age were similar in healthy donors and patients.

CDR1 is SGHTA and CDR2 is FQGTGA in the germline V gene. CDR3 length equals 13 residues. Trimming took 2 bases from V and 1 from J, leaving 6 bases between them. The authors reverse transcribed all of the isolated RNA, so sequencing captured expressed TCRB transcripts. About 3.6 million reads was the average for naive, central memory and regulatory T cell samples. Profiling relied on immunoSEQ multiplex PCR, and the TCRdb table lists in-frame clones only, not all of them. Of around 340,000 clones listed, 7.5% to 9% are singletons. This clone has ten or more counts. Its antigen remains unknown. Broader study findings: Type 1 diabetes patients had VDJ junctions that carried fewer insertions and more deletions. In the patient group, naive, central memory and Treg TCRB repertoires seemed more alike than in the healthy donor group.

What was sequenced was central memory CD4+ T cells from blood. The V call is TRBV7-3, the J call TRBJ2-7; no clear D. The TCR was taken from a woman younger than 35 in good health. The CDR3 bases are TGTGCCAGCAGCTTAGGGCATTCCTACGAGCAGTACTTC. Protein: CASSLGHSYEQYF.